Each of the 2 T cell receptor beta chains below was sequenced from the same sample in a study of T cells after yellow fever vaccination. Via MiXCR, TCRdb re-called the 5' RACE reads, giving one row per CDR3 protein. The top ten hold about 3.3% of the sample, which has around 320,000 distinct CDR3 sequences, about 11% seen once. The input for sequencing was CD4+ T cells sorted from PBMCs, taken 45 days after the yellow fever booster vaccination. The receptor set was obtained from a man younger than 35 who received the YFV17D yellow fever vaccine.

Only a few counts were recorded for this clonotype. This sequence joins TRBV6-6 and TRBJ1-4, with D possibly being TRBD1 (6 bases). Germline CDR1 MNHNY, CDR2 SVGAGI (reference sequence). The CDR3 covers 14 residues. Trimming cost V 5 bases and J 8 bases, with 15 bases left between them. The CDR3 region has the DNA TGTGCCAGCAGTCCGGGACAACAGGAAGAAAAACTGTTTTTT. Translation: CASSPGQQEEKLFF.

This clonotype appeared a few times. CDR3 protein: CSAPRGAAGYTF. In DNA, the CDR3 is TGCAGCGCTCCCCGGGGAGCCGCCGGCTACACCTTC. The chain employs TRBV29-1 and TRBJ1-2; D remains ambiguous. The germline CDR1 and CDR2 sequences are SQVTM and ANQGSEA. The CDR3 contains 12 residues. V lost 7 bases to trimming and J lost 8 bases, with 17 bases between them.